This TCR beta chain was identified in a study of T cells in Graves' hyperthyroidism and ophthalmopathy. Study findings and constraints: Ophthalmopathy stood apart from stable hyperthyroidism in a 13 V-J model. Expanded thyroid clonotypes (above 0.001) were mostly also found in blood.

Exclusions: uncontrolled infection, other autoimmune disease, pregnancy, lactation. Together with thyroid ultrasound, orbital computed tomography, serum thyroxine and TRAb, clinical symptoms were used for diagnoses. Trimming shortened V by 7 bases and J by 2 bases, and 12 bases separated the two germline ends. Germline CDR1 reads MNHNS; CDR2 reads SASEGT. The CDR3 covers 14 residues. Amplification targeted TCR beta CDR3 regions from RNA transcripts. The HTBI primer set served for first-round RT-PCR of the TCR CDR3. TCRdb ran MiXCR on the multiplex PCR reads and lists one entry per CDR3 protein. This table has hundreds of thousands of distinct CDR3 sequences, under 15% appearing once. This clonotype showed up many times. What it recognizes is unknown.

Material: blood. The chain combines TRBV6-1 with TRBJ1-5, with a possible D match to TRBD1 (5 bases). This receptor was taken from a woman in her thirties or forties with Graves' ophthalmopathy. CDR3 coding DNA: TGTGCCAGCACCAGGGACGGCGGCAATCAGCCCCAGCATTTT. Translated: CASTRDGGNQPQHF.